This record concerns one T cell receptor (beta chain) sequence. The data were obtained in a study of T cell repertoires in cytomegalovirus infection. One entry per CDR3 protein, called by TCRdb with MiXCR from the reads. The data show 200,000 to 300,000 distinct CDR3 sequences, around 6.2% seen once. V shed 2 bases and J 4 bases; nucleotides not matched to a gene: 5. This CDR3 has 16 amino acids. Germline V gene sequence: CDR1 KGHDR, CDR2 SFDVKD. Material: PBMCs. This sequence was found in a human donor in good health (CMV status not recorded). Some clones in this sample may be carry-over from other donors' samples. The chain couples TRBV24-1 to TRBJ2-1; the match to TRBD2 covers 9 bases. The CDR3 spells CATSDSSGGQYNEQFF. The CDR3 coding sequence is TGTGCCACCAGTGATTCGAGCGGGGGGCAATACAATGAGCAGTTCTTC.